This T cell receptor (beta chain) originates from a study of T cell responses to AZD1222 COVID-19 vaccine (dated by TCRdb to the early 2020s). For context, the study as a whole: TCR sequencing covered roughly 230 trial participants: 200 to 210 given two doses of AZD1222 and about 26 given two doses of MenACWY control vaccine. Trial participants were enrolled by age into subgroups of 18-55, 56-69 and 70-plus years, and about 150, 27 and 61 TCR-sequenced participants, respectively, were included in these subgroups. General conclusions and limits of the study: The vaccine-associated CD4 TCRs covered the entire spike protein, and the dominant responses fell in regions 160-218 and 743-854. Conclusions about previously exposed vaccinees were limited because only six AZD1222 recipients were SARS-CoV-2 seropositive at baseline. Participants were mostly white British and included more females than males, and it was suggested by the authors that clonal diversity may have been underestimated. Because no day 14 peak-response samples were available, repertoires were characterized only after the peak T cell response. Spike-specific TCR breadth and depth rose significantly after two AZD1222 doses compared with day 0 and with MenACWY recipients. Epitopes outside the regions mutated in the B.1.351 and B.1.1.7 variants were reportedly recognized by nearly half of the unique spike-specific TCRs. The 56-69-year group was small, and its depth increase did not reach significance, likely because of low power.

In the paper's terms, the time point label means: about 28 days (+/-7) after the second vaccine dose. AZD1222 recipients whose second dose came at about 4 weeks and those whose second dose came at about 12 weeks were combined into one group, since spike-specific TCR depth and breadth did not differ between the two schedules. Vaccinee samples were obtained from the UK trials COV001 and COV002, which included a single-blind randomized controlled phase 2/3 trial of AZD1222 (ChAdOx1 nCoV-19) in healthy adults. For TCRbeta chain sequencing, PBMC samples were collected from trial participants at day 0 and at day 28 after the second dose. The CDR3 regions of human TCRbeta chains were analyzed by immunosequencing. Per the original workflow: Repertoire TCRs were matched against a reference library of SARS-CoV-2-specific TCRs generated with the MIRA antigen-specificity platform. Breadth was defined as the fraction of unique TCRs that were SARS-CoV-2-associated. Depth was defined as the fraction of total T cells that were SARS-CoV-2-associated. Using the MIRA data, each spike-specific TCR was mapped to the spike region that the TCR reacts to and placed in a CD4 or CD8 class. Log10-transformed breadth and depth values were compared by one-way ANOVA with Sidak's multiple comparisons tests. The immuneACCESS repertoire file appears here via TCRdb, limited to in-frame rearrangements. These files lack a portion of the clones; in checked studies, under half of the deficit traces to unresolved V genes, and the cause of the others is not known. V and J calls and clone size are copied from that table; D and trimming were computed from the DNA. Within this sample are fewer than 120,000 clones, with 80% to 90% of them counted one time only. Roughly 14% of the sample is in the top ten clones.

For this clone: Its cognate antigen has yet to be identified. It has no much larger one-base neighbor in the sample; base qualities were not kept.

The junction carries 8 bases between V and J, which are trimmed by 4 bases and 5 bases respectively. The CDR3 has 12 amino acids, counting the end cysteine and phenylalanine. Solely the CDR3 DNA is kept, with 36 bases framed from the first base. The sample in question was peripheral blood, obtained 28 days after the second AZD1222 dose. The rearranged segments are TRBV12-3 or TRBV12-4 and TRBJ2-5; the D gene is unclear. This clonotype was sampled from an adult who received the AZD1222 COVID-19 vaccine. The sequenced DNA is TGTGCCAGCAGTTCCCTCGGTGAGACCCAGTACTTC. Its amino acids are CASSSLGETQYF.